Each of the 17 T cell receptor beta chains below was sequenced from the same sample in a study of blood T cell repertoires in COVID-19. Profiling relied on immunoSEQ multiplex PCR, and the TCRdb table lists in-frame clones only, not all of them. Seen here are roughly 60,000 clones, around four fifths observed once, and the top ten hold about 29%. Sequencing input: peripheral blood. The receptors shown here come from a human donor in a cohort sampled during active COVID-19.

The chain combines TRBV3-1 (or the pseudogene TRBV3-2) with TRBJ2-5; 11 positions match TRBD1. V was clipped by 0 bases and J by 5 bases; unmatched bases: 5. CDR3 length: 16 amino acids. Germline V gene data show CDR1 as LGHDT and CDR2 as YNNKEL (reference sequence). CDR3 nucleotide sequence: TGTGCCAGCAGCCAAGATTGGACAGGGGGCGTGGAGACCCAGTACTTC. This codes for CASSQDWTGGVETQYF.

The chain has TRBV5-4 and TRBJ2-3, with 8 bases aligning to TRBD2. Germline CDR1 and CDR2: SGHNT and YYREEE (reference sequence). Germline trimming cut 3 bases from V and 0 bases from J; bases unmatched to any gene: 3. This CDR3 contains 15 residues. The DNA of the CDR3 is TGTGCCAGCAGCTCACGGGAGGGTAGCACAGATACGCAGTATTTT. Amino acid sequence: CASSSREGSTDTQYF.

The genes are TRBV7-2 and TRBJ2-1, with 10 bases that match TRBD2. CDR3 size: 19 residues. In germline, CDR1 is SGHTA, CDR2 FQGNSA. V shed 5 bases and J 1 base; nucleotides not matched to a gene: 14. CDR3 coding DNA: TGTGCCAGCAGCCCAGAGGGACTAGCGAAATTAGGGTCCTACAATGAGCAGTTCTTC. Translation gives CASSPEGLAKLGSYNEQFF.

This clone was counted a few times. The genes are TRBV7-9 and TRBJ1-5; D gene ambiguous. The V end lost 1 base, the J end lost 4 bases, and 11 bases lay between the germline ends. CDR1 is SEHNR, CDR2 FQNEAQ, per germline (reference sequence). The CDR3 covers 15 residues. The CDR3 sequence: CASSLGWATNQPQHF. CDR3 nucleotides: TGTGCCAGCAGCTTAGGTTGGGCAACAAATCAGCCCCAGCATTTT.

This chain links TRBV29-1 with TRBJ2-1; no clear D. The V gene lost 6 bases and the J gene lost 5 bases, with 11 bases spanning the gap. The CDR3 consists of 12 residues. The germline gives CDR1 SQVTM, CDR2 ANQGSEA. The CDR3 protein is CSVALANNEQFF. In DNA form, the CDR3 reads TGCAGCGTCGCACTCGCCAACAATGAGCAGTTCTTC.

This chain uses TRBV9 with TRBJ2-5, with TRBD1 identical over 10 bases. Per the germline V gene, CDR1 is SGDLS and CDR2 is YYNGEE. The CDR3 is 17 residues long. V was pared by 3 bases and J by 5 bases, with 13 bases of the junction left unmatched. This CDR3 is CASSEGQGNVYRETQYF. The CDR3 DNA follows: TGTGCCAGCAGCGAGGGACAGGGGAACGTTTATAGGGAGACCCAGTACTTC.

The rearrangement links TRBV3-1 (or the pseudogene TRBV3-2) to TRBJ1-1; perhaps TRBD1 as D (5 bases). The V gene's germline CDR1 is LGHDT and CDR2 YNNKEL (reference sequence). Between the trimmed V and J ends, which lost 5 bases and 1 base, there was a span of 11 bases. The CDR3 is 14 residues long. This CDR3 is CASSDGGGNTEAFF. Written as DNA, the CDR3 is TGTGCCAGCAGCGACGGGGGGGGGAACACTGAAGCTTTCTTT.

The chain employs TRBV9 and TRBJ2-4, with 7 bases matching TRBD1. Germline assignment: CDR1 SGDLS and CDR2 YYNGEE. The CDR3 covers 17 residues. V shed 0 bases, J shed 5 bases, and the junction held 11 bases outside the gene matches. The CDR3 protein is CASSVDPAGGYQNIQYF. The CDR3 DNA is TGTGCCAGCAGCGTAGACCCGGCAGGGGGTTACCAAAACATTCAGTACTTC.

This clone has just one count. V and J are TRBV6-5 and TRBJ1-1, with TRBD1 as a possible D gene (5 bases). Per the germline V gene, CDR1 is MNHEY and CDR2 is SVGAGI. Trimming removed 2 bases from V and 4 bases from J, with 5 bases in between. The CDR3 runs to 12 residues. CDR3: CASSYGATEAFF. The CDR3 DNA follows: TGTGCCAGCAGTTACGGGGCCACTGAAGCTTTCTTT.

This chain links TRBV6-2 or TRBV6-3 with TRBJ2-7; 8 nucleotides match TRBD1. The CDR3 loop spans 14 amino acids. The germline V gene encodes CDR1 MNHEY and CDR2 SVGEGT. The trim removed 5 bases at V and 3 bases at J, leaving 6 bases unmatched. CDR3 bases: TGTGCCAGCAGTGGGGCCGGGACAGGCTACGAGCAGTACTTC. This encodes CASSGAGTGYEQYF.

This chain joins TRBV5-1 and TRBJ2-5; the match to TRBD1 covers 7 bases. V dropped 0 bases and J dropped 0; count of bases not matched to a gene: 11. Germline CDR1 SGHRS, CDR2 YFSETQ. This CDR3 comprises 18 residues. The CDR3 sequence is CASSLAVGGGEYQETQYF. In nucleotides, the CDR3 is TGCGCCAGCAGCTTGGCCGTAGGGGGCGGCGAATACCAAGAGACCCAGTACTTC.

The chain uses TRBV12-2 and TRBJ1-1; TRBD1 was called by the table and not checked on the DNA. TRBV12-2 is shown as a pseudogene. This CDR3 spans 15 amino acids. CDR3 loop: CASRPLTGYTAEAFF. The CDR3 DNA is TGTGCAAGTCGCCCCCTTACAGGGTATACGGCTGAAGCTTTCTTT.

This clone was observed a handful of times. The chain joins TRBV10-3 to TRBJ2-2; unclear D gene. The CDR3 length is 12 residues. The germline CDR1 and CDR2 sequences are ENHRY and SYGVKD. The V end was cut by 2 bases, the J end by 7 bases, with 5 bases between. The CDR3 reads CAISEGSGELFF. Written as DNA, the CDR3 is TGTGCCATCAGTGAGGGTAGCGGGGAGCTGTTTTTT.

The chain couples TRBV21-1 to TRBJ1-5; the table's D call, TRBD1, has no DNA check behind it. TRBV21-1 is listed as a pseudogene. The CDR3 extends over 20 amino acids. The CDR3 nucleotides are TGTGCCAGCACCAAAGACCGGGACAGGGGAAGGAGTCGGAGCAATCAGCCCCAGCATTTT. Amino acid sequence: CASTKDRDRGRSRSNQPQHF.

The chain joins TRBV3-1 (or the pseudogene TRBV3-2) to TRBJ1-4; D not resolved. V was shortened by 1 base and J by 0 bases, with 6 bases between the two germline ends. The CDR3 sequence is 15 residues long. Germline assignment: CDR1 LGHDT and CDR2 YNNKEL (reference sequence). CDR3 residues: CASSQGRSTNEKLFF. DNA of the CDR3: TGTGCCAGCAGCCAAGGGAGGTCAACTAATGAAAAACTGTTTTTT.

The V call is TRBV19, the J call TRBJ2-4; TRBD2 matches at 13 bases. Germline CDR1 is LNHDA and CDR2 is SQIVND (reference sequence). CDR3 length: 18 amino acids. The V segment lost 5 bases and the J segment 1 base; nucleotides outside the gene matches: 8. The CDR3 region is CASSRELAGGGAKNIQYF. CDR3 in DNA: TGTGCCAGTAGTCGGGAACTAGCGGGGGGGGGCGCCAAAAACATTCAGTACTTC.

This clone was picked up one time. The J gene is TRBJ1-6, the V gene TRBV10-3; tentatively, D is TRBD1 (5 bases). The CDR3 spans 14 residues. Per the germline V gene, CDR1 is ENHRY and CDR2 is SYGVKD. The germline V and J ends were trimmed by 10 bases and 3 bases, with 13 bases remaining between them. The CDR3 protein is CATMGQGYNSPLHF. The CDR3, as DNA: TGTGCCACGATGGGGCAGGGCTATAATTCACCCCTCCACTTT.